The TCR beta chain described here comes from a study of cytomegalovirus exposure and HLA in healthy donors. For this clone: As yet, its antigen is unknown.

Whole-study findings and limits: Later work associated roughly 17,000 TCR beta sequences with HLA alleles at 0.05 false discovery rate.

CDR3 length: 16 residues. The V gene's germline CDR1 is SGHVS and CDR2 FNYEAQ. V lost 1 base, J lost 3 bases, and 6 bases stayed unmatched. PCR primers comprised 60 Vbeta and 13 Jbeta primers. The table came from immunoSEQ multiplex PCR; TCRdb's copy has only in-frame clones and leaves some out. The sample has approximately 180,000 clones; approximately 80% are singletons. The origin of this receptor is a man between 18 and 35 years old in good health and CMV-seronegative. What was sequenced was PBMCs. This chain links TRBV7-6 with TRBJ2-1; 7 bases align to TRBD2. The CDR3 region has the DNA TGTGCCAGCAGCTTAGAACGAGCGGGAAACTACAATGAGCAGTTCTTC. The encoded protein is CASSLERAGNYNEQFF.